This TCR beta chain originates from a study of blood T cell repertoires in COVID-19. The CDR3 contains 12 residues. The germline V and J ends were trimmed by 7 bases and 4 bases, with 11 bases remaining between them. Looked up from germline, CDR1 is SQVTM and CDR2 is ANQGSEA. Source study methods: Reference gene primers were amplified, and this amplification served to estimate nucleated cell counts. The repertoire was sequenced with immunoSEQ multiplex PCR; TCRdb's copy has only in-frame clones and lacks some. V and J calls plus clone size are reproduced from that table; the DNA served to infer D and trimming. Of roughly 260,000 clones in the sample, about 89% are singletons; the top ten hold approximately 9.8%.

The sequence was collected from a man aged 35 to 55 who had recovered from COVID-19. The genes are TRBV29-1 and TRBJ1-5; perhaps TRBD1 as D (6 bases). Sequencing was done on a sample of peripheral blood. The CDR3 loop is CSAGGGNQPQHF. The CDR3 region has the DNA TGCAGCGCGGGAGGGGGTAATCAGCCCCAGCATTTT.